The table lists the clone carrying this T cell receptor (beta chain) with a count of one. This record belongs to a study of blood T cell repertoires in COVID-19. Study-level background: T cells, B-cell-depleted T cells, or PBMCs provided the cDNA or gDNA that served as material.

This CDR3 spans 16 amino acids. V was cut by 5 bases and J by 0 bases, with 14 bases left in between. CDR1 SEHNR and CDR2 FQNEAQ come from the germline V gene (reference sequence). Per the original methods: Amplification from reference gene primers served as the basis for estimated nucleated cell counts. The data were produced by immunoSEQ multiplex PCR, yet TCRdb's version contains in-frame clones alone and is incomplete. Clone size and the V and J calls come from that table; the DNA yielded D and trimming. The table lists roughly 140,000 clones, about 84% of them singletons. V and J are TRBV7-9 and TRBJ1-3, with D perhaps TRBD1 (5 bases). Sequences were obtained from PBMCs or T cells enriched from blood (not recorded which). This clonotype was sampled from a woman younger than 35 who had been exposed to COVID-19. The CDR3 coding sequence is TGTGCCAGCAGCCTTCGGACGGGGGTCTCTGGAAACACCATATATTTT. It encodes CASSLRTGVSGNTIYF.